The clone carrying this TCR beta chain came up a few times. Its cognate antigen is unknown. The data are from a study of T cells after yellow fever vaccination. Study details: The authors prepared low-cell-number fractions using SMART-Seq v4 Ultra Low Input.

Study-wide points: Highly abundant clonotypes carried over from the bulk population could end up in FACS-sorted repertoires as contaminants. It was the secondary response that reached its peak faster, day 5 versus 15, but it was weaker. Among primary-vaccination clones, most reappeared after the booster, at around 97% for CD4 and approximately 90% for CD8.

From the 5' RACE reads, TCRdb called clonotypes with MiXCR, one entry per CDR3 protein. The sample holds about 330,000 distinct CDR3 sequences, around 7.3% seen once. Trimming pared 5 bases from V and 6 bases from J, leaving 22 bases between. The germline gives CDR1 MNHNS, CDR2 SASEGT. The CDR3 has 16 residues. The V and J genes are TRBV6-1 and TRBJ1-1, with D maybe TRBD1 (5 bases). The receptor was isolated from a man younger than 35 who received the YFV17D yellow fever vaccine. The sample consisted of PBMCs, taken roughly seven weeks after the first yellow fever vaccination. The CDR3 bases are TGTGCCAGCAGTCGGGAGACAGCGAAGAATGGGGCTGAAGCTTTCTTT. Translating it yields CASSRETAKNGAEAFF.